These 27 T cell receptor beta chains were all obtained from the same sample, sequenced in a study of vaccination and CD4 T cells after COVID-19. Cultured CD4+ T cells had their DNA profiled by the Oncomine TCR Beta short-read assay. TCRdb used MiXCR to reprocess the PCR reads, holding one entry per CDR3 protein. The sample lists several thousand distinct CDR3 sequences; roughly two fifths were seen once. The antigens these receptors bind are not known. Treatment in this sample: roughly 10-day PBMC culture with coronavirus spike peptide pools or control peptides (ViraFEST assay). Gathered ahead of the COVID-19 pandemic (2011-2018) were the CD4+ T cells of the unexposed donor. Sequenced: CD4+ T cells from blood, cultured in vitro. These receptor sequences come from a human donor in good health.

This chain uses TRBV20-1 with TRBJ2-7, with 8 bases lining up with TRBD1. The CDR3 sequence is 13 residues long. The J segment lost 3 bases and the V segment lost 3 bases, leaving 4 bases of the junction unmatched. CDR1 is DFQATT, CDR2 SNEGSKA, per germline (reference sequence). In DNA form, the CDR3 reads TGCAGTGCTAGCGGACAGGGTCTCTACGAGCAGTACTTC. Translated: CSASGQGLYEQYF.

This chain uses TRBV5-4 with TRBJ1-2; TRBD1 is a possible D gene (5 bases). The germline gives CDR1 SGHNT, CDR2 YYREEE (reference sequence). The CDR3 totals 15 residues. Trimming removed 5 bases at V and 5 bases at J, with 19 bases between. CDR3 sequence reads: CASSHINRDGYGYTF. CDR3 coding DNA: TGTGCCAGCAGTCATATAAACCGGGACGGATATGGCTACACCTTC.

The chain links TRBV6-1 to TRBJ1-2; TRBD1 agrees at 8 bases. Germline V gene sequence: CDR1 MNHNS, CDR2 SASEGT. Trimming removed 6 bases from V and 2 bases from J; junction bases left unmatched: 14. This CDR3 contains 17 residues. This CDR3 reads CASSPPGGEALNYGYTF. The CDR3 nucleotides are TGTGCCAGCAGCCCTCCAGGGGGCGAGGCCCTCAACTATGGCTACACCTTC.

The chain links TRBV6-1 to TRBJ2-2, with a possible D match to TRBD2 (6 bases). The V end lost 3 bases, the J end lost 5 bases, and 10 bases lay between the germline ends. The CDR3 sequence is 14 residues long. CDR1 and CDR2 (germline): MNHNS, SASEGT. CDR3: CASSDRGFTGELFF. The DNA for the CDR3 is TGTGCCAGCAGTGACCGGGGGTTTACCGGGGAGCTGTTTTTT.

V usage is TRBV7-6 and J usage is TRBJ2-2; 7 positions match TRBD1. J was trimmed by 0 bases and V by 2 bases; bases with no gene match: 0. Germline V gives CDR1 SGHVS, CDR2 FNYEAQ. The CDR3 consists of 15 residues. The CDR3, as DNA: TGTGCCAGCAGCTTACAGGGGGCGAACACCGGGGAGCTGTTTTTT. Its protein is CASSLQGANTGELFF.

This clonotype was seen a few times. The chain recombines TRBV12-3 or TRBV12-4 with TRBJ1-5; D gene unclear. This CDR3 is built from 13 residues. Trimming removed 3 bases at V and 4 bases at J, with 7 bases between. The CDR3 coding sequence is TGTGCCAGCAGTTTCCTGAGGAATCAGCCCCAGCATTTT. It codes for CASSFLRNQPQHF.

The gene calls are TRBV20-1 and TRBJ1-1; D possibly corresponds to TRBD1 (5 bases). CDR3 length: 14 amino acids. Trimming took 6 bases from V and 7 from J, leaving 21 bases between them. Germline loops: CDR1 DFQATT, CDR2 SNEGSKA (reference sequence). The CDR3 here is CSASTGHPDREAFF. CDR3 coding DNA: TGCAGTGCCTCCACAGGACACCCCGACCGTGAAGCTTTCTTT.

The chain is built from TRBV20-1 and TRBJ2-1, with 8 bases lining up with TRBD1. V gave up 0 bases and J gave up 7 bases; unmatched junction bases: 11. There are 16 residues in the CDR3. Germline V gene sequence: CDR1 DFQATT, CDR2 SNEGSKA (reference sequence). CDR3 protein: CSARDTLRDRKNEQFF. CDR3 bases: TGCAGTGCTAGAGACACCCTTCGGGACAGGAAAAATGAGCAGTTCTTC.

This clonotype was recorded a few times. The chain carries TRBV7-2 and TRBJ1-5; maybe TRBD1 (5 bases). The ends were cut back, 2 bases at V and 4 bases at J, with 18 bases in the middle. From germline, CDR1 is SGHTA and CDR2 FQGNSA. The CDR3 is 17 residues long. The CDR3 loop is CASSLIGGGTQNQPQHF. The CDR3 nucleotides read TGTGCCAGCAGCTTAATTGGCGGCGGGACGCAAAATCAGCCCCAGCATTTT.

This clonotype was seen a few times. This chain links TRBV9 with TRBJ1-2; D unclear. Deletions cut 4 bases from V and 0 bases from J, with 10 bases between. The germline V gene encodes CDR1 SGDLS and CDR2 YYNGEE. The CDR3 loop spans 14 amino acids. The CDR3 protein is CASSTRTANYGYTF. DNA of the CDR3: TGTGCCAGCAGCACCCGGACTGCTAACTATGGCTACACCTTC.

V usage is TRBV29-1 and J usage is TRBJ1-2; 11 bases agree with TRBD1. The CDR3 has 14 residues. CDR1 is SQVTM and CDR2 is ANQGSEA in the germline V gene. V was pared by 4 bases and J by 6 bases, with 7 bases of the junction left unmatched. CDR3 bases: TGCAGCGTTGCTGAGGGGGACAGGGGGAATGGCTACACCTTC. Translation gives CSVAEGDRGNGYTF.

Only one count was recorded for this clonotype. The rearrangement uses TRBV20-1 and TRBJ1-3; D gene ambiguous. The CDR3 runs to 16 residues. CDR1 is DFQATT and CDR2 is SNEGSKA in the germline V gene (reference sequence). Deletions cut 5 bases from V and 0 bases from J, with 17 bases between. The CDR3 DNA reads TGCAGTGCTCCGAACCGGCGGAGAGACTCTGGAAACACCATATATTTT. Residues: CSAPNRRRDSGNTIYF.

This clonotype was counted only a few times. The rearrangement links TRBV19 to TRBJ2-2; perhaps TRBD1 as D (6 bases). Trimming shortened V by 8 bases and J by 7 bases, and 14 bases separated the two germline ends. The germline V gene has CDR1 LNHDA and CDR2 SQIVND (reference sequence). The CDR3 has 13 residues. CDR3 sequence reads: CASHTGTVGELFF. In DNA form, the CDR3 reads TGTGCCAGTCACACAGGGACCGTCGGGGAGCTGTTTTTT.

This clonotype was detected only a few times. The rearrangement uses TRBV20-1 and TRBJ2-3; 9 bases align to TRBD2. Looked up from germline, CDR1 is DFQATT and CDR2 is SNEGSKA (reference sequence). Losses at the gene ends were 2 bases for V and 2 bases for J; bases not matched to a gene: 8. The CDR3 has 16 amino acids. The chain's CDR3 is CSARRASGVSTDTQYF. CDR3 nucleotides: TGCAGTGCTAGAAGGGCTAGCGGGGTCTCCACAGATACGCAGTATTTT.

This chain uses TRBV12-3 or TRBV12-4 with TRBJ1-1; tentative D call: TRBD1 (5 bases). CDR3 size: 12 residues. The V end lost 7 bases, the J end lost 6 bases, and 12 bases lay between the germline ends. The CDR3 DNA reads TGTGCCAGCAAACACCGACAGCCTGAAGCTTTCTTT. Translated, it gives CASKHRQPEAFF.

This clonotype was detected only a few times. The chain couples TRBV6-1 to TRBJ1-5; TRBD1 is a possible D gene (6 bases). Trimming took 0 bases from V and 3 from J, leaving 15 bases between them. The CDR3 totals 17 residues. Per the germline V gene, CDR1 is MNHNS and CDR2 is SASEGT. CDR3: CASSEALQGRNNQPQHF. The CDR3 DNA reads as TGTGCCAGCAGTGAAGCGCTACAGGGTAGGAACAATCAGCCCCAGCATTTT.

This clonotype turned up a few times. J is TRBJ1-6 and V is TRBV7-3; no definite D call. Germline values: CDR1 SGHTA, CDR2 FQGTGA. CDR3 length: 18 residues. The V and J ends lost 5 bases and 0 bases respectively, with 17 bases between them. The CDR3 reads CASSPRVSESSYNSPLHF. The DNA of the CDR3 is TGTGCCAGCAGCCCTAGGGTGTCGGAGAGCTCCTATAATTCACCCCTCCACTTT.

This sequence joins TRBV2 and TRBJ1-3; weak D call: TRBD1 (5 bases). This CDR3 is 15 amino acids long. Germline-derived CDR1 and CDR2 are SNHLY and FYNNEI. Trimming took 5 bases from V and 0 from J, leaving 11 bases between them. CDR3: CASSSGDFSGNTIYF. The CDR3 nucleotides read TGTGCCAGCAGTTCCGGGGACTTCTCTGGAAACACCATATATTTT.

The J gene is TRBJ1-3, the V gene TRBV6-1; D unresolved. From germline, CDR1 is MNHNS and CDR2 SASEGT. This CDR3 spans 14 amino acids. V was trimmed by 6 bases and J by 0 bases, leaving 9 bases between them. This chain's CDR3 is CASSDQYSGNTIYF. The CDR3, as DNA: TGTGCCAGCAGCGACCAGTACTCTGGAAACACCATATATTTT.

By frequency in the sample, this clonotype is medium-sized (0.01 to 0.1%). The chain couples TRBV11-2 to TRBJ1-2; D might be TRBD1 (6 bases). CDR1 is SGHAT and CDR2 is FQNNGV in the germline V gene. The CDR3 contains 13 residues. Trimming took 4 bases from V and 5 from J, leaving 11 bases between them. As DNA, the CDR3 is TGTGCCAGCAGCTCCACAGGGAGGTATGGCTACACCTTC. Translated: CASSSTGRYGYTF.

By share of the sample, this clonotype is medium-sized. The CDR3: CASSLDTNQPQHF. The CDR3 bases are TGTGCCAGCAGCTTAGACACGAATCAGCCCCAGCATTTT. V usage is TRBV7-2 and J usage is TRBJ1-5; no definite D call. Trimming removed 1 base from V and 4 bases from J, with 5 bases in between. This CDR3 spans 13 amino acids. Germline V gene lookup returns CDR1 SGHTA and CDR2 FQGNSA.

The chain combines TRBV27 with TRBJ2-7, with TRBD1 matching over 7 bases. Looked up from germline, CDR1 is MNHEY and CDR2 is SMNVEV (reference sequence). The V segment lost 2 bases and the J segment 2 bases; nucleotides outside the gene matches: 3. CDR3 length equals 14 residues. The CDR3 DNA is TGTGCCAGCAGTTTACGGACAGGCCCCTACGAGCAGTACTTC. This codes for CASSLRTGPYEQYF.

The chain has TRBV6-2 or TRBV6-3 and TRBJ1-5, with TRBD1 identical over 9 bases. Germline CDR1 is MNHEY and CDR2 is SVGEGT. J lost 9 bases, V lost 4 bases, and 10 bases had no gene match. The CDR3 has 15 amino acids. In nucleotides, the CDR3 is TGTGCCAGCAGTTGGGACAGGGAGGGTCTTTGGCCCCAGCATTTT. Translating gives CASSWDREGLWPQHF.

This chain connects TRBV20-1 to TRBJ1-1; no clear D gene. CDR3 size: 12 residues. The V and J ends lost 7 bases and 5 bases respectively, with 14 bases between them. CDR1 and CDR2 (germline): DFQATT, SNEGSKA (reference sequence). The CDR3 coding sequence is TGCAGTGTGAAGCGTACGGGGACTGAAGCTTTCTTT. The encoded protein is CSVKRTGTEAFF.

The V call is TRBV11-2, the J call TRBJ2-7; D remains ambiguous. The CDR3 has 13 amino acids. V was pared by 2 bases and J by 3 bases, with 8 bases between. CDR1 is SGHAT and CDR2 is FQNNGV in the germline V gene. DNA of the CDR3: TGTGCCAGCAGCTTACTGGCGCACTACGAGCAGTACTTC. Its protein is CASSLLAHYEQYF.

Remarks on this clonotype: One junction end does not reproduce the germline sequence, and a read error may be involved. The J gene is TRBJ1-2, the V gene TRBV7-8; D uncertain. CDR3 length equals 13 residues. Germline CDR1 and CDR2: SGHVS and FQNEAQ. The CDR3, as DNA: TGTGCCAGCAGCTTAAGAGTGAACTATGGCAACACCTTC. Translation gives CASSLRVNYGNTF.

This clonotype has only a few counts. V gene TRBV7-9 combines with J gene TRBJ1-5; unclear D gene. The V end was cut by 1 base, the J end by 4 bases, with 5 bases between. CDR1 is SEHNR and CDR2 is FQNEAQ in the germline V gene (reference sequence). The CDR3 has 13 residues. Here the CDR3 reads CASSLGPNQPQHF. The CDR3, as DNA: TGTGCCAGCAGCTTAGGACCGAATCAGCCCCAGCATTTT.